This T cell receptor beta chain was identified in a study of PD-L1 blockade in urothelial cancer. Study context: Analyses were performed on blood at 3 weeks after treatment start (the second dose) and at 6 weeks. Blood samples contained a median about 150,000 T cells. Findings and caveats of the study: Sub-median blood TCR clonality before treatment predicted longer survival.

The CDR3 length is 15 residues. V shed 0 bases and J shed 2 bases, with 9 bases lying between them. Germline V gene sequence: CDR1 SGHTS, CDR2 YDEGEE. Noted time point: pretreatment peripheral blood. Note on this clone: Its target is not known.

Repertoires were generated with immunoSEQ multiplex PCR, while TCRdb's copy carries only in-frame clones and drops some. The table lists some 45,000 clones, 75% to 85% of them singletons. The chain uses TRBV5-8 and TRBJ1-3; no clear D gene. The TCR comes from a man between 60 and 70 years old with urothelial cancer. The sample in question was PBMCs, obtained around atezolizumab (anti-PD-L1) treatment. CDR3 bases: TGTGCCAGCAGCTTGGCCAGCGGGGCTGGAAACACCATATATTTT. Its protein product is CASSLASGAGNTIYF.